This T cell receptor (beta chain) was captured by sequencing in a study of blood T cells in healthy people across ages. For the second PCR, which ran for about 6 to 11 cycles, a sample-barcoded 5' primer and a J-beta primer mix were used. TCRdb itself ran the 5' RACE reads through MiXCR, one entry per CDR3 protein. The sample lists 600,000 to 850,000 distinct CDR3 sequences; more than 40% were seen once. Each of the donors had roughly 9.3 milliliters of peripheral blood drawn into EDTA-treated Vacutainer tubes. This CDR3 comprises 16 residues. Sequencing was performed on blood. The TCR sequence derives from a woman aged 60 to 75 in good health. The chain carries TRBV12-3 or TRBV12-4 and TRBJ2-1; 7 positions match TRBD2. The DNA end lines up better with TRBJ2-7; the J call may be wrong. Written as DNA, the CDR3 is TGTGCCAGCAGTTTTACCCGCGGGGGAAAGGGCAATGAGCAGTACTTC. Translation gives CASSFTRGGKGNEQYF.